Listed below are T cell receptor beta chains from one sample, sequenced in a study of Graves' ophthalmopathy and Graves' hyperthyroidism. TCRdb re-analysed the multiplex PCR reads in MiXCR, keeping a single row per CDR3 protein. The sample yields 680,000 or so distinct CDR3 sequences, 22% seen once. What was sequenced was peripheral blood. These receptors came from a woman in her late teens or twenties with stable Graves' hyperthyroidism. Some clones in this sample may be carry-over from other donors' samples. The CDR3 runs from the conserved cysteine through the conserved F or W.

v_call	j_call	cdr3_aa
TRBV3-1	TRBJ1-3	CASSQVGATASGNTIYF
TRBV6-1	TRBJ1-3	CASSSIKSSGNTIYF
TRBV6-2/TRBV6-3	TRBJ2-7	CASSYQVRFSYEQYF
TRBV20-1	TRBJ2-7	CSATDSQSSYEQYF
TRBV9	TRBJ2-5	CASSVGDRPQETQYF
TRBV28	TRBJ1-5	CASSFRGGYSNQPQHF
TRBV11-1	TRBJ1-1	CASSLVGQGGLYRDTEAFF
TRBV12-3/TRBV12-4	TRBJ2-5	CASSPGQRWGIGAQETQYF
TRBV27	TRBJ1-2	CASSLGSYYGYTF
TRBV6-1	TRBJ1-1	CASSEPWGRGRGTEAFF
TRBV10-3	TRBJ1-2	CAISEPWTGNGYTF
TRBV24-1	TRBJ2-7	CATSDSRDRAYEQYF
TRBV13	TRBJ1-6	CASSPGIRNSPLHF
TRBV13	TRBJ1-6	CASSEKNRDRGSPLHF
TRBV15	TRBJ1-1	CATSREGQADDTEAFF
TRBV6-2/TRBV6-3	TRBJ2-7	CASSYPPAEAYEQYF
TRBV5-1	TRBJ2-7	CASSSRTLGLGVREQYF
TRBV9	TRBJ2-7	CASSATGTDYEQYF
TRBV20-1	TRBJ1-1	CSARERMSTEAFF
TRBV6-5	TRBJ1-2	CASSYSIPRIGYGYTF
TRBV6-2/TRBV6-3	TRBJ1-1	CASSPRHENTEAFF
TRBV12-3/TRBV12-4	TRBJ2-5	CASTLTAGTETQYF
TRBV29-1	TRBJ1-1	CSAAGMGTEAFF
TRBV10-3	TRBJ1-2	CAISEEGYGYTF
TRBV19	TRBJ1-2	CASSMNGVAGDGYTF
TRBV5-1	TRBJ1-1	CASSLHGDTEAFF
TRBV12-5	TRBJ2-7	CASGYGMYEQYF
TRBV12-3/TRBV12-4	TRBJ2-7	CASSPRTGWTEQYF
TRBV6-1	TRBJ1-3	CASGSPGLSGNTIYF
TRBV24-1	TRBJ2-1	CATSRSGSRYNEQFF
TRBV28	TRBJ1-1	CASSEQGEGTEAFF
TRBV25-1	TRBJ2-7	CASSDGGSAYEQYF